The source of this TCR beta chain is a study of type 1 regulatory T cells. Study background: T-allo10 is a Tr1-enriched, alloantigen-specific CD4 T cell product made in vitro.

This clonotype was seen a few times. Its antigen is not identified. TCRdb analysed the reads with MiXCR anew, one entry per CDR3 protein. This sample has under 85,000 distinct CDR3 sequences; 45% to 50% occur once, and the top ten carry more than 2%. Germline assignment: CDR1 GTSNPN and CDR2 SVGIG (reference sequence). J gave up 6 bases and V 1 base, and 10 bases lay outside the gene matches. There are 16 residues in the CDR3. The receptor comes from a human donor in good health. The chain employs TRBV30 and TRBJ2-1, with 9 bases aligning to TRBD2. Material for sequencing was cultured non-Tr1 T cells, either the whole culture or a sorted T cell fraction (not recorded which). CDR3 in amino acids: CAWSGAGLASFNEQFF. DNA of the CDR3: TGTGCCTGGAGTGGCGCGGGACTAGCTAGCTTCAATGAGCAGTTCTTC.